These 5 T cell receptor beta chains were sequenced from one sample in a study of OX40 agonist ivuxolimab in advanced cancers. Profiling relied on immunoSEQ multiplex PCR, and the TCRdb table lists in-frame clones only, not all of them. There are roughly 70,000 clones in the sample; 82% occur only once, and 5% lies in the top ten. The specimen was CD4+ or CD8+ T cells sorted from blood, collected in a trial of the OX40 agonist ivuxolimab. Source of these receptors: an adult with an advanced solid tumor such as melanoma, head and neck, liver or kidney cancer.

This chain links TRBV5-6 with TRBJ2-5; the D is unclear. Germline V gene sequence: CDR1 SGHDT, CDR2 YYEEEE. V dropped 4 bases and J dropped 1 base, with 17 bases sitting between them. The length of the CDR3 is 16 residues. The CDR3 loop reads CASSPEPGGFQETQYF. The CDR3 bases are TGTGCCAGCAGCCCAGAGCCCGGCGGCTTCCAAGAGACCCAGTACTTC.

This chain connects TRBV5-1 to TRBJ1-4; D might be TRBD1 (5 bases). The CDR3 has 15 residues. The V gene's germline CDR1 is SGHRS and CDR2 YFSETQ. The V gene lost 0 bases and the J gene lost 3 bases, with 9 bases spanning the gap. The CDR3 DNA reads as TGCGCCAGCAGCTTGGCTGGGGCGGCTAATGAAAAACTGTTTTTT. Translation gives CASSLAGAANEKLFF.

This chain connects TRBV15 to TRBJ2-7; no clear D. CDR3 size: 13 residues. The V and J ends lost 2 bases and 5 bases respectively, with 10 bases between them. The V gene's germline CDR1 is LNHNV and CDR2 YYDKDF (reference sequence). CDR3 sequence (DNA): TGTGCCACCAGCAGACAGGACGCCCACGAGCAGTACTTC. It translates to CATSRQDAHEQYF.

The chain is built from TRBV4-2 and TRBJ2-5, with 10 bases that match TRBD2. Losses at the gene ends were 1 base for V and 5 bases for J; bases not matched to a gene: 10. CDR1 and CDR2 from the germline V gene are LGHNA and YNFKEQ. This CDR3 comprises 17 residues. The CDR3 reads CASSQAAQAGGPETQYF. The CDR3 DNA reads as TGTGCCAGCAGCCAAGCGGCTCAAGCGGGGGGGCCTGAGACCCAGTACTTC.

This sequence joins TRBV5-6 and TRBJ1-2; no reliable D call. Germline CDR1 reads SGHDT; CDR2 reads YYEEEE. The V end was cut by 0 bases, the J end by 4 bases, with 4 bases between. The CDR3 covers 12 residues. The CDR3 DNA follows: TGTGCCAGCAGCTTGGCGACCTATGGCTACACCTTC. Translated: CASSLATYGYTF.